The clone carrying this TCR beta chain was found many times. Its antigen is undetermined. Time point given: before preoperative PTX-NDP chemotherapy. The sample is drawn from a study of esophageal squamous cell carcinoma under preoperative chemotherapy. Study outcomes and limitations: After treatment, tumor-infiltrating lymphocytes seemed to come partly from incoming peripheral T cells, not only local changes.

CDR1 and CDR2 from the germline V gene are MNHNS and SASEGT. There are 14 residues in the CDR3. V lost 0 bases to trimming and J lost 5 bases, with 8 bases between them. TCRdb reprocessed the PCR reads via MiXCR and lists one record per CDR3 protein. The sample has fewer than 16,000 distinct CDR3 sequences; less than 65% are singletons. V usage is TRBV6-1 and J usage is TRBJ1-5; D unresolved. Sample collection was performed from a patient given preoperative chemotherapy. The sequence derives from a human donor with esophageal squamous cell carcinoma. The donor label of this sample is uncertain. CDR3 nucleotide sequence: TGTGCCAGCAGTGAAGCCAGAGCATATCAGCCCCAGCATTTT. As protein: CASSEARAYQPQHF.